In its sample, the clone carrying this T cell receptor beta chain was seen a few times. Its antigen remains unidentified. Germline CDR1 is SGHRS and CDR2 is YFSETQ. The CDR3 is 16 amino acids. V gave up 0 bases and J gave up 5 bases; unmatched junction bases: 4. Profiled with immunoSEQ multiplex PCR; TCRdb holds only in-frame clones, not every one. Counted here are roughly 56,000 clones, approximately 84% occurring once; the ten biggest clones make up 4% to 6%. The data were obtained in a study of OX40 agonist ivuxolimab in advanced cancers. Study outcomes and limitations: Specificity for antigen went undetermined in the expanded peripheral T cells.

This chain uses TRBV5-1 with TRBJ2-2, with 10 bases aligning to TRBD2. This receptor was identified in an adult with an advanced solid tumor such as melanoma, head and neck, liver or kidney cancer. The sequences come from CD4+ or CD8+ T cells sorted from blood, collected in a trial of the OX40 agonist ivuxolimab. As DNA, the CDR3 is TGCGCCAGCAGCTTGGCCCTAGCGGGAGTAACCGGGGAGCTGTTTTTT. It codes for CASSLALAGVTGELFF.